The 13 T cell receptor beta chains in this list originate from one sample, sequenced in a study of blood T cells in healthy people across ages. A sample-barcoded 5' primer and a J-beta primer mix were used in a second PCR of roughly 7 to 11 cycles. TCRdb reanalysed the 5' RACE reads using MiXCR and keeps one entry per CDR3 protein. The sample has 650,000 to 1,000,000 distinct CDR3 sequences, about 37% seen once; the top ten hold over 10%. Sample: blood. The source is a young man in good health.

This clonotype came up a few times. V is TRBV7-9 and J is TRBJ2-3; D unresolved. Trimming pared 3 bases from V and 6 bases from J, leaving 22 bases between. This CDR3 region has 17 residues. The germline V gene encodes CDR1 SEHNR and CDR2 FQNEAQ (reference sequence). The CDR3 DNA reads as TGTGCCAGCAGCTTGATAATAGGGTCGGCTGAATCGGATACGCAGTATTTT. Protein sequence: CASSLIIGSAESDTQYF.

Many counts were recorded for this clonotype. This sequence joins TRBV20-1 and TRBJ1-6; D remains unclear. The V end was cut by 5 bases, the J end by 5 bases, with 10 bases between. CDR1 and CDR2 from the germline V gene are DFQATT and SNEGSKA (reference sequence). There are 13 residues in the CDR3. The CDR3 region has the DNA TGCAGTGCTCCGGTGCGAGATAATTCACCCCTCCACTTT. It specifies CSAPVRDNSPLHF.

On this clonotype: A read error may produce the germline difference seen at one junction end. The rearrangement links TRBV20-1 to TRBJ2-3, with TRBD2 matching 8 bases. Germline V gene sequence: CDR1 DFQATT, CDR2 SNEGSKA (reference sequence). The CDR3 contains 13 residues. As DNA, the CDR3 is TGCAGTGCTAGCGGGGGGGCCATAGATGCGCAGTATTTT. As protein: CSASGGAIDAQYF.

The rearrangement links TRBV6-2 or TRBV6-3 to TRBJ2-1, with D hard to call. The CDR3 runs 17 residues. V was clipped by 8 bases and J by 8 bases, with 28 bases between them. Germline V CDR1 and CDR2: MNHEY, SVGEGT. This CDR3 is CASSRAVGPGYSDEQFF. Here the CDR3 DNA reads TGTGCCAGCTCAAGGGCCGTGGGTCCTGGGTACTCTGATGAGCAGTTCTTC.

In its sample, this clonotype was seen a few times. This chain links TRBV7-2 with TRBJ1-4; D gene ambiguous. This CDR3 region has 15 residues. Trimming removed 3 bases at V and 5 bases at J, with 13 bases between. Germline CDR1 is SGHTA and CDR2 is FQGNSA. Here the CDR3 DNA reads TGTGCCAGCAGCTTCAACAGACTTTCCAATGAAAAACTGTTTTTT. Translating gives CASSFNRLSNEKLFF.

This chain connects TRBV14 to TRBJ2-6; 7 bases align to TRBD1. Germline CDR1 SGHDN, CDR2 FVKESK. J lost 2 bases, V lost 1 base, and 8 bases had no gene match. This CDR3 region has 18 residues. CDR3 in DNA: TGTGCCAGCAGCCAAGTGAAATCAGGGGGAGCTGGGGCCAACGTCCTGACTTTC. This encodes CASSQVKSGGAGANVLTF. Variable domain in full (rest from reference TRBV14 and TRBJ2-6): EAGVTQFPSHSVIEKGQTVTLRCDPISGHDNLYWYRRVMGKEIKFLLHFVKESKQDESGMPNNRFLAERTGGTYSTLKVQPAELEDSGVYFCASSQVKSGGAGANVLTFGAGSRLTVL.

This clonotype was counted between two and nine times. The V call is TRBV4-3, the J call TRBJ2-2, with 8 bases fitting TRBD2. Germline V CDR1 and CDR2: LGHNA, YSLEER. This CDR3 is 18 amino acids long. The J segment lost 8 bases and the V segment lost 0 bases, leaving 14 bases of the junction unmatched. CDR3 loop: CASSQDNSGAKPSGELFF. CDR3 nucleotides: TGCGCCAGCAGCCAAGATAATAGCGGGGCCAAACCGTCAGGGGAGCTGTTTTTT.

The sample holds one count of this clonotype. V is TRBV7-2 and J is TRBJ1-1; D is unclear. The CDR3 extends over 14 amino acids. Germline values: CDR1 SGHTA, CDR2 FQGNSA. V was cut by 1 base and J by 3 bases, with 9 bases left in between. The CDR3 loop is CASSLDPEDTEAFF. The CDR3, as DNA: TGTGCCAGCAGCTTAGACCCCGAGGACACTGAAGCTTTCTTT.

The J gene is TRBJ2-4, the V gene TRBV7-2, with D perhaps TRBD2 (5 bases). The CDR3 covers 14 residues. Germline CDR1 reads SGHTA; CDR2 reads FQGNSA. V was shortened by 5 bases and J by 7 bases, with 15 bases between the two germline ends. The CDR3 DNA reads as TGTGCCAGCAGCCCCCCGGGTCCGGGGAACATTCAGTACTTC. This gives the protein CASSPPGPGNIQYF.

A remark on this clonotype: A junction end diverges from the germline sequence, so it may reflect a read error. This chain uses TRBV9 with TRBJ1-6; a weak D match, TRBD1 (5 bases). The length of the CDR3 is 16 residues. Germline V gene sequence: CDR1 SGDLS, CDR2 YYNGEE. The CDR3 DNA is TGTGCCAGCAGCGTAGTCCCCACAGGAGATAATTCACCCCCCCACTTT. This translates into CASSVVPTGDNSPPHF.

This clonotype was counted many times. This sequence joins TRBV7-2 and TRBJ2-3; 7 bases match TRBD2. J was trimmed by 4 bases and V by 3 bases; bases with no gene match: 4. The CDR3 runs to 14 residues. The germline V gene has CDR1 SGHTA and CDR2 FQGNSA. CDR3 in DNA: TGTGCCAGCAGCTTCCCCAGCGGGGCAGATACGCAGTATTTT. Protein sequence: CASSFPSGADTQYF.

A few counts support this clonotype. V usage is TRBV7-2 and J usage is TRBJ1-1, with no clear D. The CDR3 runs to 12 residues. CDR1 is SGHTA, CDR2 FQGNSA, per germline. V shed 3 bases and J shed 3 bases, with 5 bases lying between them. The CDR3 region is CASSFQYTEAFF. CDR3 bases: TGTGCCAGCAGCTTTCAGTACACTGAAGCTTTCTTT.

The chain combines TRBV6-1 with TRBJ2-1; either TRBD1 or TRBD2 may supply D (5 bases each). Germline V gives CDR1 MNHNS, CDR2 SASEGT. CDR3 length: 19 residues. The germline V and J ends were trimmed by 7 bases and 11 bases, with 36 bases remaining between them. The CDR3 DNA reads as TGTGCCAGCATCCCTAGGGCTTTGGGACCCCGAACCATGAGAAGGAAGCAGTTCTTC. Translation: CASIPRALGPRTMRRKQFF.